One sample yielded the 25 T cell receptor beta chains listed below, sequenced in a study of post-analysis software for immune sequencing data. Findings and limits, study-wide: Relative to controls, patients had several TRBV segments at higher frequency, with TRBV5-6, TRBV5-1 and TRBV20-1 among these.

Prepared TCR beta cDNA libraries contained unique molecular identifiers. TCRdb ran MiXCR on the PCR reads and lists one entry per CDR3 protein. Among over 700,000 distinct CDR3 sequences listed, about 27% were seen once. Their antigens are not known. Sequencing used blood. The receptor source for this set is a girl aged 10 to 17 with multiple sclerosis.

The genes are TRBV2 and TRBJ1-5, with D tentatively TRBD1 (6 bases). Trimming removed 8 bases from V and 6 bases from J, with 11 bases in between. CDR3 size: 12 residues. Per germline, CDR1 SNHLY and CDR2 FYNNEI. CDR3 residues: CASQGPAQPQHF. CDR3 in DNA: TGTGCCAGCCAGGGGCCGGCTCAGCCCCAGCATTTT.

This clonotype came up a few times. This chain connects TRBV4-1 to TRBJ2-1, with 8 bases aligning to TRBD2. Germline lookup yields CDR1 MGHRA and CDR2 YSYEKL. The junction had 7 bases not matched to a gene; V was cut back by 0 bases and J by 9 bases. The CDR3 covers 15 residues. This CDR3 is CASSQDSILAAEQFF. CDR3 coding DNA: TGCGCCAGCAGCCAAGATTCCATACTAGCGGCTGAGCAGTTCTTC.

The chain recombines TRBV2 with TRBJ2-3; 8 bases map to TRBD1. CDR1 is SNHLY, CDR2 FYNNEI, per germline. The CDR3 loop spans 14 amino acids. The CDR3 spells CVNDKTGGGDTQYF. The CDR3 coding sequence is TGTGTCAACGATAAAACAGGGGGAGGAGATACGCAGTATTTT.

The rearrangement joins TRBV5-1 to TRBJ2-5, with D tentatively TRBD1 (5 bases). Germline V gene data show CDR1 as SGHRS and CDR2 as YFSETQ. The CDR3 covers 16 residues. Between the trimmed V and J ends, which lost 2 bases and 0 bases, there was a span of 14 bases. The CDR3 region is CASSLRQLLYQETQYF. The CDR3 DNA reads as TGCGCCAGCAGCTTAAGACAGCTCCTGTACCAAGAGACCCAGTACTTC. Combining the CDR3 with reference TRBV5-1 and TRBJ2-5 gives the whole variable domain KAGVTQTPRYLIKTRGQQVTLSCSPISGHRSVSWYQQTPGQGLQFLFEYFSETQRNKGNFPGRFSGRQFSNSRSEMNVSTLELGDSALYLCASSLRQLLYQETQYFGPGTRLLVL.

In this sample, this clonotype turned up a few times. The chain employs TRBV20-1 and TRBJ1-2, with a weak D call TRBD1 (6 bases). The CDR3 sequence is 15 residues long. The germline gives CDR1 DFQATT, CDR2 SNEGSKA (reference sequence). V was clipped by 2 bases and J by 3 bases, with 16 bases between them. CDR3 sequence reads: CSARPGQLYHYGYTF. Here the CDR3 DNA reads TGCAGTGCTAGACCCGGACAGCTATACCACTATGGCTACACCTTC.

V usage is TRBV20-1 and J usage is TRBJ2-5, with D possibly matching TRBD2 (6 bases). Trimming removed 3 bases at V and 1 base at J, with 15 bases between. The CDR3 runs to 15 residues. The germline CDR1 and CDR2 sequences are DFQATT and SNEGSKA (reference sequence). The CDR3 loop reads CSASPEGSGQETQYF. CDR3 sequence (DNA): TGCAGTGCTAGCCCGGAGGGAAGCGGCCAAGAGACCCAGTACTTC.

This clonotype occurred once. The J gene is TRBJ1-5, the V gene TRBV13; D is undetermined. The CDR3 totals 12 residues. Germline loops: CDR1 PRHDT, CDR2 FYEKMQ (reference sequence). The V end lost 3 bases, the J end lost 7 bases, and 7 bases lay between the germline ends. The CDR3 spells CASSFRSQPQHF. For the CDR3, the DNA is TGTGCCAGCAGCTTCAGGTCCCAGCCCCAGCATTTT.

This clonotype showed up just a few times. This chain links TRBV10-3 with TRBJ2-5; either TRBD1 or TRBD2 may supply D (6 bases each). The CDR3 has 15 amino acids. Per germline, CDR1 ENHRY and CDR2 SYGVKD. Trimming removed 7 bases from V and 5 bases from J, with 20 bases in between. As DNA, the CDR3 is TGTGCCATCAAGGGGGGCACACGGGAGAAGGAGACCCAGTACTTC. Translating gives CAIKGGTREKETQYF.

The chain recombines TRBV20-1 with TRBJ2-1, with D possibly TRBD2 on 6 matching bases. The germline V gene has CDR1 DFQATT and CDR2 SNEGSKA (reference sequence). The CDR3 extends over 14 amino acids. V dropped 7 bases and J dropped 8 bases, with 21 bases sitting between them. The CDR3, as DNA: TGCAGTGTCCCCGGCCGGGGGAATAGTGATGAGCAGTTCTTC. Translated: CSVPGRGNSDEQFF.

This clonotype has only a few counts. This chain uses TRBV25-1 with TRBJ2-7; perhaps D is TRBD1 or TRBD2 (5 bases each). Germline CDR1 is MGHDK and CDR2 is SYGVNS. V lost 8 bases to trimming and J lost 6 bases, with 20 bases between them. This CDR3 spans 14 amino acids. The CDR3 spells CASEEPYLGVEQYF. The CDR3 coding sequence is TGTGCCAGCGAGGAACCCTACTTGGGGGTCGAGCAGTACTTC.

V is TRBV5-6 and J is TRBJ2-6; D possibly corresponds to TRBD1 (6 bases). The CDR3 loop spans 17 amino acids. Germline lookup yields CDR1 SGHDT and CDR2 YYEEEE. Trimming took off 3 bases at V and 4 bases at J, with 17 bases between the two ends. The CDR3 region is CASSYPPQGTGANVLTF. The CDR3 DNA reads TGTGCCAGCAGCTACCCTCCACAGGGAACCGGGGCCAACGTCCTGACTTTC.

CDR3 amino acids: CASSQDIAGRDEQFF. CDR3 sequence (DNA): TGCGCCAGCAGCCAAGATATAGCGGGACGGGATGAGCAGTTCTTC. The chain joins TRBV4-3 to TRBJ2-1; 8 bases are shared with TRBD2. The CDR3 loop spans 15 amino acids. The germline gives CDR1 LGHNA, CDR2 YSLEER. J was trimmed by 8 bases and V by 0 bases; bases with no gene match: 6.

The gene calls are TRBV20-1 and TRBJ2-7, with 14 bases identical to TRBD2. The germline CDR1 and CDR2 sequences are DFQATT and SNEGSKA (reference sequence). V gave up 3 bases and J gave up 6 bases; unmatched junction bases: 1. The CDR3 loop spans 13 amino acids. The CDR3 sequence is CSARGLAGVEQYF. As DNA, the CDR3 is TGCAGTGCTAGGGGACTAGCGGGAGTCGAGCAGTACTTC.

The J gene is TRBJ2-7, the V gene TRBV6-2 or TRBV6-3; D is uncertain. The end of the DNA fits TRBJ2-5 better, so the J call may be wrong. The CDR3 spans 15 residues. Germline CDR1 and CDR2: MNHEY and SVGEGT. CDR3 loop: CASTQRLPKWETQYF. As DNA, the CDR3 is TGTGCCAGCACCCAACGACTCCCCAAGTGGGAGACCCAGTACTTC.

This clonotype was seen more than once but under ten times. This sequence joins TRBV7-2 and TRBJ2-1, with no clear D. Germline V CDR1 and CDR2: SGHTA, FQGNSA. There are 14 residues in the CDR3. Trimming left V 5 bases short and J 1 base short, with 9 bases between. The CDR3 bases are TGTGCCAGCAGCCCAATAGGATCCTACAATGAGCAGTTCTTC. Residues: CASSPIGSYNEQFF.

A few counts support this clonotype. The CDR3 reads CSVAGPARTEAFF. The CDR3 DNA is TGCAGCGTGGCCGGCCCAGCCCGCACTGAAGCTTTCTTT. The genes are TRBV29-1 and TRBJ1-1; D gene ambiguous. CDR1 SQVTM and CDR2 ANQGSEA come from the germline V gene. V shed 6 bases and J shed 4 bases, with 15 bases lying between them. This CDR3 spans 13 amino acids.

On this clonotype itself: A read error may explain this, as a much larger clone is one base away. The genes are TRBV6-1 and TRBJ2-7; D may be TRBD2 (6 bases). CDR1 MNHNS and CDR2 SASEGT come from the germline V gene. The CDR3 is 12 amino acids. The CDR3 coding sequence is TGTGCCAGCAGCTACGGGACTTACGACCAGTACTTC. Encoded protein: CASSYGTYDQYF.

V and J are TRBV6-1 and TRBJ2-5; D is uncertain. In germline, CDR1 is MNHNS, CDR2 SASEGT. This CDR3 spans 13 amino acids. V was trimmed by 7 bases and J by 3 bases, leaving 12 bases between them. The CDR3 nucleotides read TGTGCCAGCACTCGCCTCATAGAAGAGACCCAGTACTTC. Translating gives CASTRLIEETQYF.

This chain uses TRBV7-9 with TRBJ2-3; D is undetermined. V lost 2 bases and J 6 bases, leaving 12 bases between the germline ends. The V gene's germline CDR1 is SEHNR and CDR2 FQNEAQ (reference sequence). The CDR3 spans 14 residues. The CDR3 loop reads CASSLFERADTQYF. CDR3 bases: TGTGCCAGCAGCTTATTCGAGCGCGCGGATACGCAGTATTTT.

The count of this clonotype is one. The chain uses TRBV3-1 and TRBJ2-1; D remains unclear. Trimming pared 1 base from V and 6 bases from J, leaving 13 bases between. The length of the CDR3 is 15 residues. Germline V CDR1 and CDR2: LGHDT, YNNKEL (reference sequence). CDR3: CASSQGTGIGNEQFF. As DNA, the CDR3 is TGTGCCAGCAGCCAAGGGACCGGCATAGGCAATGAGCAGTTCTTC.

This chain joins TRBV12-3 or TRBV12-4 and TRBJ1-5; D is perhaps TRBD1 (5 bases). The V end lost 7 bases, the J end lost 1 base, and 14 bases lay between the germline ends. The CDR3 contains 15 residues. Here the CDR3 reads CASNMGGGSNQPQHF. In DNA, the CDR3 is TGTGCCAGCAACATGGGGGGGGGGAGCAATCAGCCCCAGCATTTT.

V is TRBV29-1 and J is TRBJ2-2; D is possibly TRBD1 (6 bases). Germline V lookup: CDR1 SQVTM, CDR2 ANQGSEA. Deletions cut 7 bases from V and 0 bases from J, with 12 bases between. The CDR3 length is 14 residues. The CDR3 DNA sequence: TGCAGCGGAAGACAGGTGGCGAACACCGGGGAGCTGTTTTTT. This translates into CSGRQVANTGELFF.

The chain combines TRBV28 with TRBJ1-5; a possible D gene is TRBD1 (5 bases). V dropped 6 bases and J dropped 8 bases, with 11 bases sitting between them. CDR3 size: 12 residues. CDR1 and CDR2 (germline): MDHEN, SYDVKM. The CDR3 coding sequence is TGTGCCAGCAGGGGGGGTGTGGAGCCCCAGCATTTT. Translation gives CASRGGVEPQHF.

This clonotype was observed a handful of times. This chain connects TRBV4-3 to TRBJ2-3; 13 bases line up with TRBD2. The CDR3 totals 16 residues. Germline V lookup: CDR1 LGHNA, CDR2 YSLEER. J was trimmed by 4 bases and V by 3 bases; bases with no gene match: 4. The CDR3 is CASSQTSGGFPDTQYF. CDR3 in DNA: TGCGCCAGCAGCCAGACTAGCGGGGGGTTCCCAGATACGCAGTATTTT.

This clonotype was detected many times. V usage is TRBV7-2 and J usage is TRBJ2-7, with 11 positions matching TRBD1. The CDR3 spans 16 residues. Germline CDR1 is SGHTA and CDR2 is FQGNSA. The junction had 11 bases not matched to a gene; V was cut back by 4 bases and J by 6 bases. The CDR3 nucleotides read TGTGCCAGCAGCTCCGGGTTTGGACAGGGGGCGGGCGAGCAGTACTTC. The encoded protein is CASSSGFGQGAGEQYF.